This section outlines one T cell receptor beta chain sequence together with its context. The record originates from a study of blood T cell repertoires in COVID-19. Across the study: Spain, Italy and the United States supplied samples that represented acute and convalescent COVID-19. From T cells, B-cell-depleted T cells, or PBMCs came the material, which was cDNA or gDNA.

The authors' processing: Estimation of nucleated cell counts was performed using reference gene primer amplification. Method: immunoSEQ multiplex PCR; TCRdb's copy keeps in-frame clones and lacks some. V and J calls plus clone size are reproduced from that table; the DNA served to infer D and trimming. The sample has roughly 380,000 clones; roughly 85% are singletons. V lost 4 bases to trimming and J lost 5 bases, with 11 bases between them. CDR1 and CDR2 (germline): SNHLY, FYNNEI. CDR3 length: 13 residues. This chain connects TRBV2 to TRBJ2-5, with no clear D. Sample: peripheral blood. This TCR was recovered from a woman aged 18-29 years with acute or convalescent COVID-19. CDR3 region: CASSGLLWETQYF. Here the CDR3 DNA reads TGTGCCAGCAGTGGCCTCCTATGGGAGACCCAGTACTTC.